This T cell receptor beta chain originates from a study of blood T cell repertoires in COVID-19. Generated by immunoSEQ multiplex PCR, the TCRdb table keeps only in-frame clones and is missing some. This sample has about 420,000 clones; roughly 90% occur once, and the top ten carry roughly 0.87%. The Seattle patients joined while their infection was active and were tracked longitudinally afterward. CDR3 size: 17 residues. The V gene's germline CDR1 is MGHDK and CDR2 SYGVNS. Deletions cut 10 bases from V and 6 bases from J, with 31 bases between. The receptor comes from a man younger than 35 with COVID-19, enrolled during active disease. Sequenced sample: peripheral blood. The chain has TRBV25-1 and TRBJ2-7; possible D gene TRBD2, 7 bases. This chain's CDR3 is CATAGDIKHSLPSEQYF. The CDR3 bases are TGTGCCACCGCGGGGGACATTAAACACTCTTTGCCCTCCGAGCAGTACTTC.